This T cell receptor (beta chain) emerged from a study of OX40 agonist ivuxolimab in advanced cancers. Whole-study context: Patients undergoing dose escalation presented with hepatocellular carcinoma, melanoma, renal cell or head and neck cancer. Partial responses occurred in three patients (one hepatocellular carcinoma, two cutaneous melanoma).

Produced via immunoSEQ multiplex PCR; TCRdb's table is partial and in-frame only. The sample lists about 28,000 clones, 80% seen once, with around 10% in the top ten. This clone was picked up a small number of times. The CDR3 extends over 15 amino acids. CDR1 and CDR2 from the germline V gene are KGHSH and LQKENI. Trimming removed 1 base from V and 2 bases from J, with 9 bases in between. The TCR comes from an adult with an advanced solid tumor such as melanoma, head and neck, liver or kidney cancer. The chain combines TRBV18 with TRBJ1-5, with D possibly TRBD1 on 5 matching bases. The sample here was CD4+ or CD8+ T cells sorted from blood, taken in a trial of the OX40 agonist ivuxolimab. CDR3 nucleotide sequence: TGTGCCAGCTCACCACAGGGGCGAGGCAATCAGCCCCAGCATTTT. Protein: CASSPQGRGNQPQHF.